The present T cell receptor beta chain was sequenced within a study of beta chain features in type 1 diabetes. Study results and limitations: Insertion counts at VDJ junctions were lower in type 1 diabetes patients, who also showed more deletions there. With patients and controls alike, PCR might favor shorter templates to an equal degree.

Sequencing targeted expressed TCRB transcripts, as all isolated RNA had been reverse transcribed. Data came from immunoSEQ multiplex PCR; TCRdb stores just in-frame clones and leaves some out. The sample shows 600,000 to 650,000 clones, around 15% of them seen only once. Using CD45RO/CCR7/CD25/CD127/CD95/CD27, CD4+ naive, central memory, regulatory and stem cell-like memory cells were sorted. Purities in excess of 95% were seen in all sorted populations. As regards this clone: Its specificity is not known.

Sample: naive CD4+ T cells from blood. The receptor's source is a man younger than 35 in good health.

CDR3 loop: CASSPPLGPQHF. CDR3 DNA: TGTGCCAGCAGTCCCCCCTTGGGGCCCCAGCATTTT. This chain joins TRBV6-6 and TRBJ1-5; D gene ambiguous. This CDR3 comprises 12 residues. Trimming shortened V by 5 bases and J by 9 bases, and 11 bases separated the two germline ends. Per germline, CDR1 MNHNY and CDR2 SVGAGI (reference sequence).